The 31 T cell receptor beta chains below were found in one sample sequenced in a study of identical twins. TCRdb reanalysed the 5' RACE reads using MiXCR and keeps one entry per CDR3 protein. This table holds roughly 220,000 distinct CDR3 sequences, 5.5% to 7.5% found once. This sample also appeared in a second study, on T cells expressing NK-cell markers.

Sequenced input: CD8+ T cells sorted from blood. The receptors come from a woman between 18 and 30 years old in good health.

In its sample, this clonotype was seen many times. This chain connects TRBV20-1 to TRBJ1-1; maybe TRBD1 (6 bases). Deletions cut 3 bases from V and 1 base from J, with 18 bases between. Germline V gene sequence: CDR1 DFQATT, CDR2 SNEGSKA (reference sequence). The CDR3 is 16 amino acids. The CDR3 nucleotides are TGCAGTGCTAGCGGACAGAACACTGACTCGAACACTGAAGCTTTCTTT. Its protein is CSASGQNTDSNTEAFF.

This clonotype was counted many times. This chain uses TRBV7-9 with TRBJ2-5, with D uncertain. The CDR3 covers 11 residues. Germline V gene data show CDR1 as SEHNR and CDR2 as FQNEAQ (reference sequence). Trimming removed 1 base from V and 13 bases from J, with 10 bases in between. CDR3 in amino acids: CASSLDLRAYF. The CDR3 nucleotides are TGTGCCAGCAGCTTAGATCTTCGGGCGTACTTC.

This clonotype appeared many times. V is TRBV7-9 and J is TRBJ1-2, with 10 bases identical to TRBD1. The CDR3 has 15 residues. Germline loops: CDR1 SEHNR, CDR2 FQNEAQ (reference sequence). V shed 10 bases, J shed 0 bases, and the junction held 8 bases outside the gene matches. The DNA of the CDR3 is TGTGCCATCTTATCGGACAGGGGGACTAACTATGGCTACACCTTC. Translation gives CAILSDRGTNYGYTF.

The chain couples TRBV19 to TRBJ1-5; D is undetermined. This CDR3 spans 14 amino acids. CDR1 and CDR2 from the germline V gene are LNHDA and SQIVND (reference sequence). V was shortened by 1 base and J by 6 bases, with 10 bases between the two germline ends. Written as DNA, the CDR3 is TGTGCCAGTAGTATAGGAGGCTGGGCTCAGCCCCAGCATTTT. This codes for CASSIGGWAQPQHF. Full variable domain (outside the CDR3, taken from reference TRBV19 and TRBJ1-5): DGGITQSPKYLFRKEGQNVTLSCEQNLNHDAMYWYRQDPGQGLRLIYYSQIVNDFQKGDIAEGYSVSREKKESFPLTVTSAQKNPTAFYLCASSIGGWAQPQHFGDGTRLSIL.

This clonotype has ten or more counts. J is TRBJ2-7 and V is TRBV6-1; perhaps TRBD2 as D (5 bases). V was shortened by 8 bases and J by 3 bases, with 8 bases between the two germline ends. This CDR3 region has 11 residues. In germline, CDR1 is MNHNS, CDR2 SASEGT. The DNA of the CDR3 is TGTGCCAGCCGGGGAGACTACGAGCAGTACTTC. It translates to CASRGDYEQYF.

In this sample, this clonotype turned up many times. This chain uses TRBV12-3 or TRBV12-4 with TRBJ1-4, with 7 bases that match TRBD1. Trimming removed 3 bases from V and 4 bases from J; junction bases left unmatched: 5. This CDR3 comprises 15 residues. As DNA, the CDR3 is TGTGCCAGCAGTTTCGGACAGGAATATAATGAAAAACTGTTTTTT. Its protein product is CASSFGQEYNEKLFF.

This clonotype was detected many times. V gene TRBV5-1 combines with J gene TRBJ2-7; perhaps TRBD2 as D (5 bases). V was cut by 5 bases and J by 0 bases, with 12 bases left in between. The CDR3 consists of 14 residues. Looked up from germline, CDR1 is SGHRS and CDR2 is YFSETQ. This CDR3 reads CASRVEAGSYEQYF. CDR3 in DNA: TGCGCCAGCAGGGTGGAGGCGGGCTCCTACGAGCAGTACTTC.

This sequence joins TRBV3-1 and TRBJ2-3; the match to TRBD2 covers 15 bases. CDR3 length equals 19 residues. Germline lookup yields CDR1 LGHDT and CDR2 YNNKEL (reference sequence). The V gene end was trimmed by 0 bases and the J gene end by 6 bases; junction bases not matched to a gene: 10. The CDR3 bases are TGTGCCAGCAGCCAAGATATAGCCGGACTAGCGGGGGGGCCGGATACGCAGTATTTT. Encoded protein: CASSQDIAGLAGGPDTQYF.

The chain is built from TRBV27 and TRBJ2-7; TRBD1 aligns across 7 bases. This CDR3 has 13 amino acids. The germline CDR1 and CDR2 sequences are MNHEY and SMNVEV (reference sequence). Trimming cost V 10 bases and J 1 base; bases outside gene matches: 7. CDR3 nucleotides: TGTGCCACTACTCGACAGGGTTCCTACGAGCAGTACTTC. Amino acids: CATTRQGSYEQYF.

V gene TRBV27 combines with J gene TRBJ2-3; D unclear. Trimming removed 5 bases at V and 0 bases at J, with 12 bases between. This CDR3 spans 15 amino acids. Germline CDR1 is MNHEY and CDR2 is SMNVEV (reference sequence). CDR3 coding DNA: TGTGCCAGCAGTGCCAACATGCCTAGCACAGATACGCAGTATTTT. Residues: CASSANMPSTDTQYF.

The chain combines TRBV12-3 or TRBV12-4 with TRBJ1-5; possibly TRBD1 for D (5 bases). The CDR3 runs 13 residues. V shed 8 bases and J shed 1 base, with 9 bases lying between them. In DNA, the CDR3 is TGTGCCAGCGCGACAGAGAGCAATCAGCCCCAGCATTTT. This encodes CASATESNQPQHF.

V is TRBV29-1 and J is TRBJ1-1; the D gene is possibly TRBD1 (6 bases). The CDR3 contains 14 residues. Trimming took 4 bases from V and 3 from J, leaving 15 bases between them. In germline, CDR1 is SQVTM, CDR2 ANQGSEA. As DNA, the CDR3 is TGCAGCGTTGTGGGGGTTGAGGGGGACACTGAAGCTTTCTTT. It codes for CSVVGVEGDTEAFF.

This clonotype was detected ten times or more. The rearrangement links TRBV7-9 to TRBJ2-7; D gene unclear. Trimming took 2 bases from V and 0 from J, leaving 5 bases between them. The CDR3 totals 13 residues. Looked up from germline, CDR1 is SEHNR and CDR2 is FQNEAQ (reference sequence). CDR3 sequence: CASSLPGSYEQYF. As DNA, the CDR3 is TGTGCCAGCAGCTTACCAGGCTCCTACGAGCAGTACTTC.

The CDR3 loop is CSVETRDGGNIQYF. The CDR3 DNA reads TGCAGCGTTGAAACGCGGGACGGGGGAAACATTCAGTACTTC. This chain connects TRBV29-1 to TRBJ2-4; the D gene is possibly TRBD2 (6 bases). V lost 2 bases, J lost 6 bases, and 14 bases lay in between. Looked up from germline, CDR1 is SQVTM and CDR2 is ANQGSEA. The CDR3 has 14 amino acids.

This clonotype has more than one count but fewer than ten. The chain uses TRBV12-5 and TRBJ2-1; D is perhaps TRBD2 (5 bases). With 2 bases removed from V and 7 bases from J, the gap between germline ends came to 9 bases. The CDR3 spans 13 residues. Germline V CDR1 and CDR2: LGHNT, FRNRAP. The CDR3 DNA is TGTGCTAGTGGTTTGTCAACTAGGAATGAGCAGTTCTTC. This translates into CASGLSTRNEQFF.

This clonotype showed up just a few times. The gene calls are TRBV7-9 and TRBJ1-2, with D perhaps TRBD1 (5 bases). This CDR3 comprises 13 residues. Looked up from germline, CDR1 is SEHNR and CDR2 is FQNEAQ (reference sequence). V lost 4 bases and J 3 bases, leaving 9 bases between the germline ends. The CDR3 DNA sequence: TGTGCCAGCAGCTCAGGGACGGACTATGGCTACACCTTC. This translates into CASSSGTDYGYTF.

The table lists this clonotype with a few counts. V usage is TRBV27 and J usage is TRBJ2-7, with 12 bases matching TRBD2. The V and J ends lost 5 bases and 3 bases, in that order; junction bases with no gene match: 2. Looked up from germline, CDR1 is MNHEY and CDR2 is SMNVEV (reference sequence). The CDR3 contains 14 residues. The CDR3 protein is CASSLAGGDYEQYF. CDR3 bases: TGTGCCAGCAGTCTAGCGGGAGGGGACTACGAGCAGTACTTC.

This clonotype was detected only a few times. The rearrangement uses TRBV4-1 and TRBJ1-1; unclear D gene. The CDR3 sequence is 15 residues long. Trimming stripped 3 bases from V and 0 bases from J, with 11 bases between. Per germline, CDR1 MGHRA and CDR2 YSYEKL. CDR3 protein: CASSHLGGLNTEAFF. In DNA, the CDR3 is TGCGCCAGCAGCCACCTAGGCGGTTTGAACACTGAAGCTTTCTTT.

This clonotype was counted many times. The V and J genes are TRBV6-4 and TRBJ2-1, with 14 bases fitting TRBD2. Germline V gene sequence: CDR1 MRHNA, CDR2 SNTAGT. This CDR3 comprises 14 residues. V lost 2 bases, J lost 9 bases, and 0 bases stayed unmatched. In DNA form, the CDR3 reads TGTGCCAGCAGTGACGGACTAGCGGGAGGTGAGCAGTTCTTC. It yields the protein CASSDGLAGGEQFF.

This clonotype was picked up many times. This sequence joins TRBV12-3 or TRBV12-4 and TRBJ2-5; TRBD1 matches at 7 bases. Trimming at V came to 5 bases and at J to 2 bases, leaving 2 bases not matched to a gene. The CDR3 extends over 13 amino acids. The CDR3 sequence is CASSMTGQETQYF. As DNA, the CDR3 is TGTGCCAGCAGTATGACAGGGCAAGAGACCCAGTACTTC.

This clonotype was seen at least ten times. This chain joins TRBV7-9 and TRBJ1-2; TRBD1 matches at 8 bases. CDR3 length equals 13 residues. CDR1 is SEHNR, CDR2 FQNEAQ, per germline (reference sequence). The J segment lost 8 bases and the V segment lost 1 base, leaving 3 bases of the junction unmatched. As DNA, the CDR3 is TGTGCCAGCAGCTTAGGACAGGGGCTCGGCTACACCTTC. This encodes CASSLGQGLGYTF.

This clonotype has more than one count but fewer than ten. The V gene is TRBV6-2 or TRBV6-3, the J gene TRBJ1-5; D is uncertain. V gave up 0 bases and J gave up 6 bases, with 9 bases separating them. The CDR3 consists of 14 residues. CDR1 MNHEY and CDR2 SVGEGT come from the germline V gene. The CDR3 DNA is TGTGCCAGCAGTTACTCGGGAAGAGGTCAGCCCCAGCATTTT. This translates into CASSYSGRGQPQHF.

The chain joins TRBV3-1 to TRBJ1-3, with 8 bases identical to TRBD1. Germline-derived CDR1 and CDR2 are LGHDT and YNNKEL (reference sequence). V shed 0 bases, J shed 7 bases, and the junction held 17 bases outside the gene matches. The CDR3 has 19 residues. CDR3 region: CASSQDIALVPGQENTIYF. CDR3 coding DNA: TGTGCCAGCAGCCAAGATATTGCCCTTGTCCCGGGACAGGAGAACACCATATATTTT.

This clonotype was seen more than once but under ten times. The genes are TRBV6-5 and TRBJ2-2, with D perhaps matching TRBD2 (5 bases). Germline V CDR1 and CDR2: MNHEY, SVGAGI. V was shortened by 6 bases and J by 6 bases, with 11 bases between the two germline ends. The CDR3 covers 13 residues. CDR3 in amino acids: CASSLGGSGELFF. DNA of the CDR3: TGTGCCAGCAGCTTAGGCGGGTCCGGGGAGCTGTTTTTT.

The chain links TRBV29-1 to TRBJ2-7; 9 bases match TRBD1. CDR3 length: 13 residues. The V segment lost 6 bases and the J segment 3 bases; nucleotides outside the gene matches: 6. The germline V gene has CDR1 SQVTM and CDR2 ANQGSEA. The CDR3 spells CSVSGQGVYEQYF. In DNA, the CDR3 is TGCAGCGTGTCGGGACAGGGAGTCTACGAGCAGTACTTC.

This chain uses TRBV11-2 with TRBJ2-2; a weak D match, TRBD2 (6 bases). Trimming left V 0 bases short and J 6 bases short, with 20 bases between. CDR1 and CDR2 (germline): SGHAT, FQNNGV. The CDR3 is 18 amino acids. DNA of the CDR3: TGTGCCAGCAGCTTAGAGGAGTCGAAAGGGTCGGGGGCCGGGGAGCTGTTTTTT. Its translation: CASSLEESKGSGAGELFF. Complete variable domain (other parts from reference TRBV11-2 and TRBJ2-2): EAGVAQSPRYKIIEKRQSVAFWCNPISGHATLYWYQQILGQGPKLLIQFQNNGVVDDSQLPKDRFSAERLKGVDSTLKIQPAKLEDSAVYLCASSLEESKGSGAGELFFGEGSRLTVL.

This clonotype was seen many times. The chain has TRBV7-6 and TRBJ2-1; TRBD2 matches at 10 bases. V was clipped by 1 base and J by 7 bases; unmatched bases: 4. This CDR3 is built from 15 residues. Germline assignment: CDR1 SGHVS and CDR2 FNYEAQ. The CDR3 spells CASSLDSSGSNEQFF. The CDR3 DNA reads TGTGCCAGCAGCTTAGACTCTAGCGGGAGTAATGAGCAGTTCTTC.

This clonotype was observed a handful of times. The chain links TRBV27 to TRBJ2-1; 7 nucleotides match TRBD1. After removal of 5 bases from V and 5 bases from J, the junction contained 3 bases not matched to a gene. The CDR3 spans 13 residues. The germline V gene has CDR1 MNHEY and CDR2 SMNVEV (reference sequence). Here the CDR3 DNA reads TGTGCCAGCAGTGGGACAGCCGACAATGAGCAGTTCTTC. This gives the protein CASSGTADNEQFF.

J is TRBJ2-1 and V is TRBV7-2; TRBD2 might be the D (7 bases). V lost 4 bases and J lost 2, with 12 bases in between. Per germline, CDR1 SGHTA and CDR2 FQGNSA. The CDR3 has 15 amino acids. CDR3 protein: CASSSGGAAYNEQFF. The DNA of the CDR3 is TGTGCCAGCAGCTCGGGGGGCGCCGCCTACAATGAGCAGTTCTTC.

The J gene is TRBJ1-1, the V gene TRBV2; TRBD1 is a possible D gene (5 bases). CDR3 length equals 13 residues. The germline V gene has CDR1 SNHLY and CDR2 FYNNEI. The V end lost 7 bases, the J end lost 5 bases, and 14 bases lay between the germline ends. Written as DNA, the CDR3 is TGTGCCAGCAAACACCGGGACGGGACTGAAGCTTTCTTT. It specifies CASKHRDGTEAFF. Based on the CDR3 plus reference TRBV2 and TRBJ1-1, the full variable domain is EPEVTQTPSHQVTQMGQEVILRCVPISNHLYFYWYRQILGQKVEFLVSFYNNEISEKSEIFDDQFSVERPDGSNFTLKIRSTKLEDSAMYFCASKHRDGTEAFFGQGTRLTVV.

This clonotype occurred many times. The gene calls are TRBV4-1 and TRBJ2-7; 8 nucleotides line up with TRBD1. The CDR3 has 15 amino acids. V shed 4 bases, J shed 3 bases, and the junction held 8 bases outside the gene matches. Per the germline V gene, CDR1 is MGHRA and CDR2 is YSYEKL. The CDR3, as DNA: TGCGCCAGCAGCCCCCGGCAGGGGGCCGACTACGAGCAGTACTTC. It codes for CASSPRQGADYEQYF.